This TCR beta chain appears in the sequencing data of a study of molecular identifiers for immune sequencing clone quantification (dated by TCRdb to the late 2010s). Some background on the complete study: In a replicate experiment, RNA from roughly 20,000 or 100,000 naive CD8 T cells was split into five aliquots, four of which were sequenced. This methods study benchmarked molecular-identifier clustering-based TCR repertoire sequencing (MIDCIRS) and TCR RNA copy counting, using CD8 T cells to do so.

This clonotype was seen many times. No cognate antigen has been identified for it. It has no much larger one-base neighbor in the sample; base qualities were not kept. The library was obtained by PCR. The sample was run on an Illumina HiSeq 4000. Bulk TCR libraries were made following a previously described method, with the TCR primers given in Table S5. Purification of total RNA was performed with the Qiagen AllPrep DNA/RNA kit. Before any analysis, reads coming from multiple sequencing runs of the same library were combined into one pool. Regarding the original processing steps: Reads were retained only if the reads had an exact TCR constant sequence, and the retained reads were trimmed to 150 nt and grouped according to their 12-nt molecular barcodes. Reads in each barcode group were sub-clustered using a 15% Levenshtein threshold, and a quality-weighted consensus sequence was built for each RNA molecule. Non-functional sequences were discarded, and so were lower-count sequences lying one edit away from another sequence. Barcode sub-clusters with fewer than 20% of the maximum read count were removed, based on fitting two negative binomial distributions. In-frame beta chains were kept once TCRdb had trimmed the public reads at Q25 with fastp and called clones with MiXCR. Rows are combined by CDR3 protein, so each entry shows the most common genes and DNA. The V and J calls and clone size come from TCRdb's table, not from the authors' own analysis. The sample contains about 640,000 distinct CDR3 sequences, approximately 20% of them found a single time. The ten largest clones add up to roughly 0.83% of the sample.

Naive CD8 T cell libraries were made from roughly 21,000 to 960,000 sorted cells using 10%, 30% or 50% of purified RNA. Naive CD8 T cells were FACS-sorted as CD8+CD4-CCR7+CD45RA+ on a BD FACSAria II into RLT Plus buffer. To test detection sensitivity, Jurkat RNA equal to 9 to 10 TCR copies was added to samples of about 20,000-1,000,000 naive CD8 T cells. CD8 T cells were enriched using RosetteSep CD8+ T Cell Enrichment Cocktail and Ficoll-Paque, and the enriched cells then underwent ACK red cell lysis. The germline V gene (reference sequence) specifies LGHDT as CDR1 and YNNKEL as CDR2. The junction shows trimming of 1 base on V and 2 bases on J, plus 13 bases between the germline ends. The CDR3 covers 16 residues, taking in both the cysteine and the phenylalanine. The kept DNA is CDR3 alone, 48 bases in frame from the first base. The investigation overall reported the following: Modeling estimated roughly 3 recovered TCR RNA copies per cell, compared with about 9.3 by digital PCR, which implies around 33% capture efficiency. When barcode sub-clustering was not used, chimeric consensus sequences inflated TCR diversity, with chimeras reaching as high as 47%. Clones above 20 RNA copies held over 97% of molecules in CMV-specific effector cells but under 1% in naive cells. Spiked-in Jurkat TCR RNA (approximately 10 copies' worth), which is not part of the donor repertoire, was contained in the naive libraries. Highly expanded clone sizes could be underestimated because identical TCR molecules may share a barcode. A single cell's worth of spiked-in Jurkat TCR RNA was reported detectable even among 850,000 to 1,000,000 naive CD8 T cells.

This chain joins TRBV3-1 to TRBJ2-3; TRBD2 is possibly the D segment (6 matching bases). The material sequenced was naive CD8+ T cells from blood, with Jurkat cell RNA spiked in. The cell subset or site label of this sample denotes: FACS-sorted CD8+CD4-CCR7+CD45RA+ naive T cells. The receptor's source is a human donor in good health. Some libraries in this study had Jurkat cell RNA spiked in. The nucleotide sequence reads TGTGCCAGCAGCCAAGTGGCTCTAGCGACCACAGATACGCAGTATTTT. Protein translation: CASSQVALATTDTQYF.